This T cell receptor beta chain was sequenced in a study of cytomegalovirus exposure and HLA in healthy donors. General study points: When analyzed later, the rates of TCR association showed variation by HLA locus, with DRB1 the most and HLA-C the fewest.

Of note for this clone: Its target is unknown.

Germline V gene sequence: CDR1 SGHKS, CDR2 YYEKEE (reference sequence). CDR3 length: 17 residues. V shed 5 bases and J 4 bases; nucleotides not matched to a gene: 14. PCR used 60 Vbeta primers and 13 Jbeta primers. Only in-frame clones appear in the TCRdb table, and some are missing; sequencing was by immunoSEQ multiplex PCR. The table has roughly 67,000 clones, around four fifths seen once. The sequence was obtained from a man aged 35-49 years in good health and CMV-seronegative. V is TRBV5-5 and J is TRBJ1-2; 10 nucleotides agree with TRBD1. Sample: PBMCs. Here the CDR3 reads CASRREDRGAFGYGYTF. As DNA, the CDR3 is TGTGCCAGCAGGAGGGAGGACAGGGGGGCATTTGGCTATGGCTACACCTTC. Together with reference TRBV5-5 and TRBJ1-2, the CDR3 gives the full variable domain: DAGVTQSPTHLIKTRGQQVTLRCSPISGHKSVSWYQQVLGQGPQFIFQYYEKEERGRGNFPDRFSARQFPNYSSELNVNALLLGDSALYLCASRREDRGAFGYGYTFGSGTRLTVV.